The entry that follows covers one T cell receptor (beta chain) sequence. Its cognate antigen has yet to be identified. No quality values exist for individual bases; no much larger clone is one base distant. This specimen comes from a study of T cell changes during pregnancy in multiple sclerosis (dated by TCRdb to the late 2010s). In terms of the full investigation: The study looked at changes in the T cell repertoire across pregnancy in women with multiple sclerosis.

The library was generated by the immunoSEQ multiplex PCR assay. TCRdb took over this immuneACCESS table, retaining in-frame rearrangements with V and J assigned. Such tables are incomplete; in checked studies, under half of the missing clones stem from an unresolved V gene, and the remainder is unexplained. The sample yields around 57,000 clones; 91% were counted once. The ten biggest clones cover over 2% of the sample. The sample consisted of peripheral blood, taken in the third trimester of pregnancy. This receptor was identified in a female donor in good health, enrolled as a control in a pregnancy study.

The nucleotides are TGTGCCAGCAGTCAGACTAGCGGGGCAGCGGGTGAGCAGTTCTTC. It is translated as CASSQTSGAAGEQFF. The chain is made from TRBV6-4 and TRBJ2-1, and 11 junction bases match TRBD2. The CDR3 numbers 15 residues from cysteine through phenylalanine. Just CDR3 DNA is preserved here, 45 bases in frame from base 1. Clipping removes 5 bases from V and 9 bases from J, with 9 as the unmatched junction base count. CDR1 and CDR2, per the germline V gene, are MRHNA and SNTAGT.